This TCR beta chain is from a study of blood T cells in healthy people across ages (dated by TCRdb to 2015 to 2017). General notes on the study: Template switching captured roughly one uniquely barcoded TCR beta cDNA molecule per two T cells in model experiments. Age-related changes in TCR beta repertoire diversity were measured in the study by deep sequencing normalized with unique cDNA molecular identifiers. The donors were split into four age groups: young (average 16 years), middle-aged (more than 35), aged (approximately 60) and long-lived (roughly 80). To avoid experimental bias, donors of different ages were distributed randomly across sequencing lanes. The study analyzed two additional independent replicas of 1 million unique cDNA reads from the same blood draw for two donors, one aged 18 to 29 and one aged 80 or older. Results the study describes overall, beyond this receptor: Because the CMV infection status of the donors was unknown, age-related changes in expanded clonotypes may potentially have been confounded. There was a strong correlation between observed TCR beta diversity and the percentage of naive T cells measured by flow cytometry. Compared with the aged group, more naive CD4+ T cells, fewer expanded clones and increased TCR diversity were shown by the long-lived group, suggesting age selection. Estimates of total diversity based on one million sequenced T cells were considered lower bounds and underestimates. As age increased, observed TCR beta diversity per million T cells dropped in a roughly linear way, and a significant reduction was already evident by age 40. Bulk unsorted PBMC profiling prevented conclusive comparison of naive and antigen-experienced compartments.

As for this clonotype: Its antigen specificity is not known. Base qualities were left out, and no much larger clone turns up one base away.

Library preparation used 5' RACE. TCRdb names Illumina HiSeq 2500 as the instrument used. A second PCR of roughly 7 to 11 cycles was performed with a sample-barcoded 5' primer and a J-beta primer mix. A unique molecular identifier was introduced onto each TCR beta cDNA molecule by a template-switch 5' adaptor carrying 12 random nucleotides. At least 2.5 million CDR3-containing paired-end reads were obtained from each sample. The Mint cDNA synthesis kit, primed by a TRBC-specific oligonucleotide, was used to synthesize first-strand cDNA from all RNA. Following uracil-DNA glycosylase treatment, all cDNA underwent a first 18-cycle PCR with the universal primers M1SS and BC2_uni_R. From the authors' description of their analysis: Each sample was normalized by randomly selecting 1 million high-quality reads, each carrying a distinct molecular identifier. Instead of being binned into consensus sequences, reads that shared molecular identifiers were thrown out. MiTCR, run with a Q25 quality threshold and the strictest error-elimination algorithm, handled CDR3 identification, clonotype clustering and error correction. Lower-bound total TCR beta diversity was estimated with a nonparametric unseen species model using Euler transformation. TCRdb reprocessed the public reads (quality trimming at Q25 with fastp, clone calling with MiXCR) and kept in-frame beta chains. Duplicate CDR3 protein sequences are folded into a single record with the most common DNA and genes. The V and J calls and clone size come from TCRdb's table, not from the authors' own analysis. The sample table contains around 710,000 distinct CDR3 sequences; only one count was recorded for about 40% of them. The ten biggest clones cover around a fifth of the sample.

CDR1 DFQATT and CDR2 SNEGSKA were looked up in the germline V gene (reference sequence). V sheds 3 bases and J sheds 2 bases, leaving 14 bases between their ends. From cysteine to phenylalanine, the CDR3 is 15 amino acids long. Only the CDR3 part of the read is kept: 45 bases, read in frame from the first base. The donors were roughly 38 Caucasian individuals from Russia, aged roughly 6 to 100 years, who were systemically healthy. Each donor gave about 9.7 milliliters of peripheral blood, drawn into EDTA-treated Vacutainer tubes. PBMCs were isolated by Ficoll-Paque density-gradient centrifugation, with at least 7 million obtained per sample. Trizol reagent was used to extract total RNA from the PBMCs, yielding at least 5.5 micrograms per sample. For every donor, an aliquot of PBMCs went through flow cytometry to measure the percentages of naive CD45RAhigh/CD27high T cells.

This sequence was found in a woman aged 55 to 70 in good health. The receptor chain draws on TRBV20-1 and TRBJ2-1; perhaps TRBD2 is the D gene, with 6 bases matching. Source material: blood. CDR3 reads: CSASAPRGPYNEQFF. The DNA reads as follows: TGCAGTGCTAGTGCCCCGCGGGGCCCCTACAATGAGCAGTTCTTC.